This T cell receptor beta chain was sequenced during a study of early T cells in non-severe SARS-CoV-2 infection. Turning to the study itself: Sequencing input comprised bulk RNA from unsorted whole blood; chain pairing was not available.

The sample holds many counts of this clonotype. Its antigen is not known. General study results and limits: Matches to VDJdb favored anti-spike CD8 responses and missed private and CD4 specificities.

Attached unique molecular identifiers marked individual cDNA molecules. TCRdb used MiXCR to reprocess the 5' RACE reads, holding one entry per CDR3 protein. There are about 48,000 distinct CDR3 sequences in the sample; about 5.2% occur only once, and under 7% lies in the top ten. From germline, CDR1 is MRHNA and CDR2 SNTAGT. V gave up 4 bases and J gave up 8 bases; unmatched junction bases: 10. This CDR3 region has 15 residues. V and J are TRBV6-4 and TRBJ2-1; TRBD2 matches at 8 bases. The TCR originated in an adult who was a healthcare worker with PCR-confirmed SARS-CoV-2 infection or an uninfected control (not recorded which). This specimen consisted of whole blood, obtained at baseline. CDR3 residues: CASSVTAGVVYEQFF. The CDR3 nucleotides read TGTGCCAGCAGTGTCACAGCGGGAGTAGTCTATGAGCAGTTCTTC.